The next 10 T cell receptor beta chains were all read from a single sample in a study of tumor and adjacent non-tumor tissue in lung cancer. The template was RNA from unsorted bulk tissue. A modified ARM-PCR protocol with three rounds of nested PCR amplified TCRbeta. TCRdb reanalysed the multiplex PCR reads using MiXCR and keeps one entry per CDR3 protein. Of about 140,000 distinct CDR3 sequences in the sample, roughly 70% were seen once. Input material: lung tumor tissue. Every receptor here comes from a man aged 55 to 70 with small cell lung cancer.

This clonotype has only a few counts. This sequence may be a read error, since a much larger clone differs from it by one base. The chain is built from TRBV11-3 and TRBJ2-1; 9 bases are a match to TRBD2. The germline CDR1 and CDR2 sequences are SGHNT and YENEEA. The CDR3 covers 15 residues. CDR3: CTSSLGLAIYNEQFF. As DNA, the CDR3 is TGTACCAGCAGCTTAGGACTAGCGATATACAATGAGCAGTTCTTC.

This clonotype was detected ten times or more. V gene TRBV6-1 combines with J gene TRBJ1-2, with D possibly TRBD1 on 6 matching bases. V was trimmed by 6 bases and J by 6 bases, leaving 8 bases between them. This CDR3 comprises 11 residues. Germline CDR1 is MNHNS and CDR2 is SASEGT. The CDR3 is CASRQGDGYTF. CDR3 DNA sequence: TGTGCCAGCAGACAGGGTGATGGCTACACCTTC.

This clonotype was seen a handful of times. One end of the junction is discordant with germline, which a read error may explain. The chain has TRBV30 and TRBJ2-1, with 11 nucleotides matching TRBD1. The CDR3 is made up of 15 amino acids. CDR1 is GTSNPN, CDR2 SVGIG, per germline (reference sequence). CDR3 nucleotide sequence: TGTGTCTGGAGTCTTCCGGGACAGGGGGTTTATGAGCAGTTCTTC. This sequence encodes CVWSLPGQGVYEQFF.

The chain uses TRBV16 and TRBJ1-1, with D maybe TRBD1 (5 bases). Germline V gene data show CDR1 as KGHSY and CDR2 as FQNENV. Trimming cost V 5 bases and J 0 bases, with 10 bases left between them. This CDR3 has 14 amino acids. The CDR3 region is CASSAGRLNTEAFF. Written as DNA, the CDR3 is TGTGCCAGCAGCGCGGGACGACTGAACACTGAAGCTTTCTTT.

This clonotype was observed a single time. One junction end does not reproduce the germline sequence, and a read error may be involved. The rearrangement links TRBV6-2 or TRBV6-3 to TRBJ2-7, with D tentatively TRBD2 (5 bases). Germline CDR1 is MNHEY and CDR2 is SVGEGT. The CDR3 consists of 13 residues. The CDR3 region has the DNA TGTACCAGCAGTTATAAGGAGGCCTACGAGCAGTACTTC. Residues: CTSSYKEAYEQYF.

With regard to this clonotype: The conserved phenylalanine or tryptophan is not found at the CDR3 terminus, so this likely reflects a read error. The chain uses TRBV4-1 and TRBJ2-1; maybe TRBD1 (5 bases). Germline assignment: CDR1 MGHRA and CDR2 YSYEKL. CDR3 length: 15 amino acids. V lost 3 bases to trimming and J lost 13 bases, with 22 bases between them. CDR3 sequence: CASSHRQWERGEQFL. CDR3 bases: TGCGCCAGCAGCCACCGACAGTGGGAAAGGGGTGAACAGTTCTTA.

Only one count was recorded for this clonotype. Sequence at one end of the junction differs from germline and may be a read error. The chain recombines TRBV11-2 with TRBJ2-3; the D gene is possibly TRBD2 (5 bases). CDR1 and CDR2 from the germline V gene are SGHAT and FQNNGV. The CDR3 contains 14 residues. The CDR3 reads CASNLMGEADTQYF. CDR3 DNA sequence: TGTGCCAGCAACTTAATGGGAGAGGCAGATACACAGTATTTT.

Points on this clonotype: Germline and junction disagree at one end, which may indicate a read error. The J gene is TRBJ2-1, the V gene TRBV11-2; no reliable D call. Per the germline V gene, CDR1 is SGHAT and CDR2 is FQNNGV. The CDR3 runs 13 residues. The CDR3, as DNA: TGTGTCAGCAGCTTAGGGTTAACCAATGAGCAGTTCTTC. Translation: CVSSLGLTNEQFF.

To note about this clonotype: The CDR3 end shows no conserved phenylalanine or tryptophan, and so a read error is likely. Because the CDR3's place on the DNA is in doubt, the DNA is left out and the CDR3 is given as listed by TCRdb. The chain combines TRBV20-1 with TRBJ2-5; the table's D gene call, TRBD2, was not cross checked with the DNA. The germline V gene encodes CDR1 DFQATT and CDR2 SNEGSKA (reference sequence). The CDR3 totals 13 residues, both ends included. CDR3 sequence: CSARLSGRETHYY.

The V call is TRBV6-5, the J call TRBJ2-1; 8 bases match TRBD2. This CDR3 spans 17 amino acids. V dropped 4 bases and J dropped 8; count of bases not matched to a gene: 16. The V gene's germline CDR1 is MNHEY and CDR2 SVGAGI. The CDR3, as DNA: TGTGCCAGCAGTTCTAATAGCGGGATGGGTCCCAGCTATGAGCAGTTCTTC. Protein sequence: CASSSNSGMGPSYEQFF.